Listed here are 12 T cell receptor beta chains from one sample, sequenced in a study of vaccination effects on CD4 cells after COVID-19. Antigens for these TCRs are unknown. Using immunoSEQ multiplex PCR, the repertoire was profiled, and TCRdb retains in-frame clones only, with some absent. The data hold 40,000 to 45,000 clones, with around 77% observed a single time. Peptide-pool stimulation followed by sequencing identified expanded antigen-specific CD4+ clonotypes in the ViraFEST assay. The culture ran for approximately nine days before CD4+ T cells were isolated. Vaccinees lacked prior SARS-CoV-2 infection and tested negative for nucleocapsid antibodies. The sample consisted of CD4+ T cells from PBMCs cultured with HCoV-NL63 spike peptides, taken before COVID-19 vaccination. These receptors originate from a human donor who received a COVID-19 vaccine.

V and J are TRBV18 and TRBJ1-5; no firm D call. Germline CDR1 is KGHSH and CDR2 is LQKENI. The CDR3 contains 14 residues. The V gene lost 6 bases and the J gene lost 2 bases, with 11 bases spanning the gap. The CDR3 loop reads CASSGSVGNQPQHF. The CDR3 DNA reads TGTGCCAGCTCCGGGTCAGTGGGCAATCAGCCCCAGCATTTT.

This chain connects TRBV12-3 or TRBV12-4 to TRBJ2-5, with a possible D match to TRBD1 (6 bases). V lost 8 bases, J lost 5 bases, and 12 bases lay in between. The CDR3 runs 12 residues. The CDR3 DNA reads TGTGCCAGCTCAAGGGGGTCGGAGACCCAGTACTTC. It yields the protein CASSRGSETQYF.

In this sample, this clone turned up once. This sequence joins TRBV27 and TRBJ1-2; 8 nucleotides match TRBD1. The germline CDR1 and CDR2 sequences are MNHEY and SMNVEV (reference sequence). V lost 6 bases, J lost 4 bases, and 4 bases stayed unmatched. This CDR3 has 13 residues. In DNA form, the CDR3 reads TGTGCCAGCAGAAAACAGGGGGGCTATGGCTACACCTTC. Translation: CASRKQGGYGYTF.

The chain links TRBV5-1 to TRBJ2-1; TRBD1 matches 8 bases. The V segment lost 0 bases and the J segment 6 bases; nucleotides outside the gene matches: 5. The CDR3 runs to 15 residues. Germline CDR1 reads SGHRS; CDR2 reads YFSETQ. The CDR3 loop is CASSLEVTGANEQFF. CDR3 DNA sequence: TGCGCCAGCAGCTTGGAGGTGACAGGGGCCAATGAGCAGTTCTTC.

This clone was observed a handful of times. CDR3 sequence (DNA): TGCGCCAGCAGCCTCTGGGACAGCACAGATACGCAGTATTTT. The encoded protein is CASSLWDSTDTQYF. This rearrangement joins TRBV5-1 to TRBJ2-3, with D perhaps being TRBD1 or TRBD2 (5 bases each). Germline V gives CDR1 SGHRS, CDR2 YFSETQ. The CDR3 consists of 14 residues. V was shortened by 4 bases and J by 0 bases, with 9 bases between the two germline ends.

V usage is TRBV5-1 and J usage is TRBJ2-1, with 9 bases aligning to TRBD2. This CDR3 contains 15 residues. Per the germline V gene, CDR1 is SGHRS and CDR2 is YFSETQ. Trimming at V came to 0 bases and at J to 8 bases, leaving 6 bases not matched to a gene. The CDR3 nucleotides read TGCGCCAGCAGCTTGGGGGCTAGCGGGGTGGATGAGCAGTTCTTC. Residues: CASSLGASGVDEQFF.

This clone was counted between two and nine times. The chain links TRBV7-2 to TRBJ1-1; D unclear. The ends were cut back, 1 base at V and 0 bases at J, with 6 bases in the middle. The length of the CDR3 is 14 residues. Looked up from germline, CDR1 is SGHTA and CDR2 is FQGNSA. CDR3 nucleotide sequence: TGTGCCAGCAGCTTAGTTTGGATGAACACTGAAGCTTTCTTT. Translated, it gives CASSLVWMNTEAFF.

V gene TRBV5-4 combines with J gene TRBJ1-1; D possibly corresponds to TRBD1 (6 bases). Trimming took 4 bases from V and 5 from J, leaving 18 bases between them. This CDR3 is 15 amino acids long. Germline CDR1 SGHNT, CDR2 YYREEE (reference sequence). DNA of the CDR3: TGTGCCAGCAGCGGAGACGACAGGCCCCGGACTGAAGCTTTCTTT. This codes for CASSGDDRPRTEAFF.

The chain has TRBV27 and TRBJ2-5, with TRBD1 matching over 12 bases. V was clipped by 4 bases and J by 5 bases; unmatched bases: 5. The CDR3 length is 15 residues. CDR1 and CDR2 (germline): MNHEY, SMNVEV (reference sequence). The CDR3 nucleotides read TGTGCCAGCAGTTCCGGGACAGGGGGCGGGGAGACCCAGTACTTC. Amino acid sequence: CASSSGTGGGETQYF.

The chain combines TRBV28 with TRBJ1-5; 9 bases line up with TRBD1. J lost 2 bases, V lost 5 bases, and 16 bases had no gene match. Germline CDR1 and CDR2: MDHEN and SYDVKM. The CDR3 has 19 residues. This CDR3 is CASSTPAGTGRVGNQPQHF. CDR3 in DNA: TGTGCCAGCAGTACCCCGGCCGGGACAGGGAGGGTAGGCAATCAGCCCCAGCATTTT.

The chain links TRBV5-1 to TRBJ1-1; possible D gene TRBD1, 5 bases. V lost 7 bases, J lost 0 bases, and 16 bases lay in between. Germline V gene lookup returns CDR1 SGHRS and CDR2 YFSETQ. The CDR3 covers 15 residues. Written as DNA, the CDR3 is TGCGCCAGCGGCGGGGGAGGCAGCTTGAACACTGAAGCTTTCTTT. Translating gives CASGGGGSLNTEAFF.

The V call is TRBV7-9, the J call TRBJ2-6, with D perhaps assigned TRBD1 or TRBD2 (7 bases each). The CDR3 is 18 amino acids. Germline values: CDR1 SEHNR, CDR2 FQNEAQ (reference sequence). Trimming shortened V by 5 bases and J by 4 bases, and 21 bases separated the two germline ends. CDR3 amino acids: CASSRSRGGAPGANVLTF. The DNA for the CDR3 is TGTGCCAGCAGCAGATCCAGGGGGGGGGCCCCCGGGGCCAACGTCCTGACTTTC. The complete variable domain, with remaining parts taken from reference TRBV7-9 and TRBJ2-6, reads DTGVSQNPRHKITKRGQNVTFRCDPISEHNRLYWYRQTLGQGPEFLTYFQNEAQLEKSRLLSDRFSAERPKGSFSTLEIQRTEQGDSAMYLCASSRSRGGAPGANVLTFGAGSRLTVL.